The 28 T cell receptor beta chains below all came from one sample that was sequenced in a study of metastatic and nonmetastatic thyroid tumors. MiXCR was used by TCRdb to re-call the PCR reads. Of under 20,000 clones detected, around 16% appear once; the ten largest clones hold approximately 17%. Prior to thyroid surgery, none of the patients had received any treatment. Sample: blood. These TCRs come from a male donor with papillary thyroid cancer or a benign thyroid nodule (not recorded which). Some clones in this sample may be carry-over from other donors' samples.

This clone is deemed medium-sized. The V call is TRBV27, the J call TRBJ2-3; TRBD1 is a possible D gene (5 bases). Germline V gives CDR1 MNHEY, CDR2 SMNVEV (reference sequence). This CDR3 spans 15 amino acids. Deletions cut 2 bases from V and 2 bases from J, with 11 bases between. CDR3 loop: CASSLVRENTDTQYF. The CDR3 DNA reads as TGTGCCAGCAGTTTAGTCAGGGAAAACACAGATACGCAGTATTTT.

In this sample, this clone turned up many times. V is TRBV3-1 and J is TRBJ1-3; weak D call: TRBD1 (5 bases). The germline V gene encodes CDR1 LGHDT and CDR2 YNNKEL (reference sequence). The CDR3 has 13 amino acids. V dropped 8 bases and J dropped 3 bases, with 11 bases sitting between them. CDR3 region: CASQGDLGNTIYF. In nucleotides, the CDR3 is TGTGCCAGCCAAGGGGATCTTGGAAACACCATATATTTT.

In this sample, this clone turned up many times. V is TRBV5-6 and J is TRBJ1-3; D remains ambiguous. V was trimmed by 4 bases and J by 5 bases, leaving 19 bases between them. This CDR3 has 16 residues. Per germline, CDR1 SGHDT and CDR2 YYEEEE. The CDR3 region is CASSAGSNLARNTIYF. CDR3 DNA sequence: TGTGCCAGCAGCGCGGGATCCAATCTTGCGAGAAACACCATATATTTT.

This clone was recorded many times. CDR3 in amino acids: CASSFRGNYNEQFF. CDR3 coding DNA: TGTGCCAGCAGCTTCAGAGGGAACTACAATGAGCAGTTCTTC. The chain couples TRBV11-2 to TRBJ2-1, with D maybe TRBD2 (5 bases). The CDR3 consists of 14 residues. V was trimmed by 3 bases and J by 3 bases, leaving 9 bases between them. Per the germline V gene, CDR1 is SGHAT and CDR2 is FQNNGV.

This clone was observed many times. The rearrangement joins TRBV6-4 to TRBJ2-1, with D possibly TRBD2 on 5 matching bases. This CDR3 is built from 15 residues. The V gene's germline CDR1 is MRHNA and CDR2 SNTAGT. Trimming shortened V by 8 bases and J by 7 bases, and 21 bases separated the two germline ends. CDR3 loop: CASAAESGKGNEQFF. In DNA, the CDR3 is TGTGCCAGCGCAGCTGAGTCGGGAAAGGGTAATGAGCAGTTCTTC.

In its sample, this clone was seen a few times. The rearrangement joins TRBV6-1 to TRBJ1-6; tentatively, D is TRBD1 (5 bases). Germline V CDR1 and CDR2: MNHNS, SASEGT. V gave up 6 bases and J gave up 2 bases, with 14 bases separating them. The CDR3 has 16 amino acids. In nucleotides, the CDR3 is TGTGCCAGCAGCTCAACAATGACAGCCTATAATTCACCCCTCCACTTT. It specifies CASSSTMTAYNSPLHF.

The table lists this clone with many counts. The chain has TRBV11-3 and TRBJ2-3; D ambiguous. Germline values: CDR1 SGHNT, CDR2 YENEEA. The CDR3 has 14 amino acids. V was trimmed by 1 base and J by 0 bases, leaving 5 bases between them. The CDR3 region has the DNA TGTGCCAGCAGCTTAGGGCGGAGCACAGATACGCAGTATTTT. Protein: CASSLGRSTDTQYF.

Within the sample, this clone is medium-sized. CDR3 DNA: TGCGCCAGCAGCTTGGAGGCAGGAAGTAGATTATCTGGCTACACCTTC. Its translation is CASSLEAGSRLSGYTF. The chain combines TRBV5-1 with TRBJ1-2; D is unclear. The CDR3 runs 16 residues. Germline loops: CDR1 SGHRS, CDR2 YFSETQ. Trimming stripped 0 bases from V and 7 bases from J, with 19 bases between.

This clone appeared many times. The V and J genes are TRBV7-8 and TRBJ2-1, with 10 bases fitting TRBD1. Germline V gene lookup returns CDR1 SGHVS and CDR2 FQNEAQ. The V segment lost 2 bases and the J segment 7 bases; nucleotides outside the gene matches: 11. The CDR3 is made up of 17 amino acids. The CDR3 DNA reads TGTGCCAGCAGCTTAAGGGGGACAGGGGCTGTAGATAATGAGCAGTTCTTC. Translation: CASSLRGTGAVDNEQFF.

The chain recombines TRBV28 with TRBJ2-2; the D gene could be TRBD1 or TRBD2 (5 bases each). V shed 7 bases and J shed 6 bases, with 15 bases lying between them. The CDR3 runs to 14 residues. Germline CDR1 and CDR2: MDHEN and SYDVKM. Here the CDR3 DNA reads TGTGCCAGCATCACTGGGGGTCGCGCCGGGGAGCTGTTTTTT. It encodes CASITGGRAGELFF.

This clone has at least ten counts. The chain carries TRBV19 and TRBJ1-3; TRBD1 might be the D (5 bases). This CDR3 is built from 11 residues. Germline values: CDR1 LNHDA, CDR2 SQIVND (reference sequence). V gave up 8 bases and J gave up 8 bases, with 10 bases separating them. The CDR3 DNA follows: TGTGCCAGTGACACAGGTCACACCATATATTTT. Amino acids: CASDTGHTIYF.

In this sample, this clone turned up many times. J is TRBJ2-5 and V is TRBV5-1, with D unresolved. This CDR3 region has 14 residues. V lost 1 base, J lost 5 bases, and 12 bases lay in between. Per the germline V gene, CDR1 is SGHRS and CDR2 is YFSETQ. The CDR3 region is CASSLSDPRETQYF. The CDR3 nucleotides are TGCGCCAGCAGCTTGTCAGACCCCCGGGAGACCCAGTACTTC.

This clone was recorded many times. This chain's CDR3 is CASSVELHNEQFF. Here the CDR3 DNA reads TGTGCCAGCAGCGTAGAACTCCACAATGAGCAGTTCTTC. This sequence joins TRBV9 and TRBJ2-1; D gene uncertain. The germline V and J ends were trimmed by 0 bases and 5 bases, with 6 bases remaining between them. Germline CDR1 SGDLS, CDR2 YYNGEE. The CDR3 is made up of 13 amino acids.

At least ten counts were recorded for this clone. The chain recombines TRBV28 with TRBJ2-2; D is undetermined. Deletions cut 7 bases from V and 2 bases from J, with 11 bases between. The CDR3 length is 14 residues. CDR1 and CDR2 from the germline V gene are MDHEN and SYDVKM. In DNA, the CDR3 is TGTGCCAGCATTGTAGGAGCCAACACCGGGGAGCTGTTTTTT. Its protein product is CASIVGANTGELFF.

Written as DNA, the CDR3 is TGCAGTGCTCAACACCAAGAGACCCAGTACTTC. It yields the protein CSAQHQETQYF. This chain uses TRBV20-1 with TRBJ2-5; D is ambiguous. The germline V gene encodes CDR1 DFQATT and CDR2 SNEGSKA (reference sequence). This CDR3 has 11 amino acids. The V gene lost 5 bases and the J gene lost 0 bases, with 4 bases spanning the gap.

By share, this clone counts as medium-sized. V usage is TRBV4-1 and J usage is TRBJ2-3, with a tentative D call TRBD1 (7 bases). The CDR3 covers 16 residues. Germline CDR1 is MGHRA and CDR2 is YSYEKL. Trimming cost V 3 bases and J 1 base, with 14 bases left between them. CDR3 protein: CASSQKGGGGTDTQYF. Here the CDR3 DNA reads TGCGCCAGCAGCCAGAAAGGGGGCGGGGGCACAGATACGCAGTATTTT.

There are many counts of this clone. The V call is TRBV11-1, the J call TRBJ2-7; D remains ambiguous. Germline loops: CDR1 SGHAT, CDR2 FQDESV (reference sequence). Trimming removed 0 bases at V and 3 bases at J, with 6 bases between. CDR3 length: 13 residues. The CDR3 loop is CASSLAADYEQYF. For the CDR3, the DNA is TGTGCCAGCAGCTTAGCGGCGGACTACGAGCAGTACTTC.

This clone has ten or more counts. This rearrangement joins TRBV6-2 or TRBV6-3 to TRBJ1-1; D not resolved. V was clipped by 4 bases and J by 5 bases, with 5 bases between them. The length of the CDR3 is 11 residues. The germline V gene encodes CDR1 MNHEY and CDR2 SVGEGT. The chain's CDR3 is CASSLGTEAFF. The CDR3, as DNA: TGTGCCAGCAGTTTGGGGACTGAAGCTTTCTTT.

This clone has at least ten counts. This sequence joins TRBV11-2 and TRBJ2-1, with 9 bases lining up with TRBD2. V trimming: 5 bases; J trimming: 10 bases; junction bases outside the gene matches: 3. The CDR3 contains 12 residues. Germline loops: CDR1 SGHAT, CDR2 FQNNGV. The CDR3, as DNA: TGTGCCAGCAGCCCTACTAGCGGGGAGCAGTTCTTC. Protein: CASSPTSGEQFF.

The CDR3 DNA reads as TGTGCCAGCAGTTTCCAGGTTCTTTCCTACGAGCAGTACTTC. It translates to CASSFQVLSYEQYF. The chain is built from TRBV28 and TRBJ2-7; no clear D gene. Germline V CDR1 and CDR2: MDHEN, SYDVKM. Trimming took 3 bases from V and 1 from J, leaving 10 bases between them. The CDR3 is 14 amino acids.

This clone has ten or more counts. This CDR3 reads CSAPGHLNTEAFF. In DNA, the CDR3 is TGCAGTGCCCCGGGACACCTGAACACTGAAGCTTTCTTT. This chain connects TRBV20-1 to TRBJ1-1, with D tentatively TRBD1 (6 bases). The CDR3 loop spans 13 amino acids. Trimming pared 6 bases from V and 0 bases from J, leaving 11 bases between. CDR1 is DFQATT and CDR2 is SNEGSKA in the germline V gene (reference sequence).

This clone was counted between two and nine times. The rearrangement joins TRBV27 to TRBJ2-3, with D uncertain. Germline V gene sequence: CDR1 MNHEY, CDR2 SMNVEV (reference sequence). CDR3 length equals 15 residues. Between the trimmed V and J ends, which lost 7 bases and 0 bases, there was a span of 14 bases. The DNA of the CDR3 is TGTGCCAGCATTTTTTCTAGTACTAGCACAGATACGCAGTATTTT. This gives the protein CASIFSSTSTDTQYF.

The gene calls are TRBV5-1 and TRBJ2-7; 10 bases align to TRBD1. V shed 4 bases and J 0 bases; nucleotides not matched to a gene: 4. Germline CDR1 reads SGHRS; CDR2 reads YFSETQ. This CDR3 contains 15 residues. DNA of the CDR3: TGCGCCAGCAGCAGACAGGGGGCTGCCTCCTACGAGCAGTACTTC. It is translated as CASSRQGAASYEQYF.

This clone was counted many times. The junction differs from germline at one of its ends, possibly a read error. This rearrangement joins TRBV11-3 to TRBJ2-5; TRBD1 matches at 10 bases. This CDR3 contains 15 residues. The germline V gene encodes CDR1 SGHNT and CDR2 YENEEA. The CDR3 nucleotides are TGTGCCGGCAGCTCCGGGACAGGGGTCGTGGAGACCCAGTACTTC. This codes for CAGSSGTGVVETQYF.

Many counts were recorded for this clone. The chain links TRBV15 to TRBJ2-3; possibly TRBD2 for D (6 bases). CDR1 and CDR2 (germline): LNHNV, YYDKDF (reference sequence). This CDR3 contains 15 residues. The V end lost 2 bases, the J end lost 7 bases, and 16 bases lay between the germline ends. The CDR3 nucleotides are TGTGCCACCAGCAGACTCCTGGACTATGCTAATACGCAGTATTTT. Translated, it gives CATSRLLDYANTQYF.

This clone was observed at least ten times. The chain is built from TRBV20-1 and TRBJ1-3; 7 nucleotides agree with TRBD1. The CDR3 spans 14 residues. With 2 bases clipped from V and 5 bases from J, the junction kept 6 bases outside the gene matches. The germline CDR1 and CDR2 sequences are DFQATT and SNEGSKA (reference sequence). Here the CDR3 DNA reads TGCAGTGCTAGAACCCAGGGGGATAGAAACACCATATATTTT. Translated, it gives CSARTQGDRNTIYF.

This clone was seen more than once but under ten times. The chain links TRBV15 to TRBJ1-3, with D possibly matching TRBD1 (5 bases). The CDR3 spans 15 residues. Germline V gives CDR1 LNHNV, CDR2 YYDKDF (reference sequence). V dropped 1 base and J dropped 2 bases, with 9 bases sitting between them. CDR3 nucleotides: TGTGCCACCAGCAGAGCCGGGACTCCTGGAAACACCATATATTTT. Amino acids: CATSRAGTPGNTIYF.

This clone has ten or more counts. The chain carries TRBV7-9 and TRBJ1-1; a possible D gene is TRBD1 (5 bases). The germline CDR1 and CDR2 sequences are SEHNR and FQNEAQ (reference sequence). The CDR3 contains 14 residues. Trimming removed 5 bases from V and 6 bases from J, with 16 bases in between. The CDR3 here is CASSATGENPEAFF. In nucleotides, the CDR3 is TGTGCCAGCAGCGCCACAGGAGAAAACCCTGAAGCTTTCTTT.